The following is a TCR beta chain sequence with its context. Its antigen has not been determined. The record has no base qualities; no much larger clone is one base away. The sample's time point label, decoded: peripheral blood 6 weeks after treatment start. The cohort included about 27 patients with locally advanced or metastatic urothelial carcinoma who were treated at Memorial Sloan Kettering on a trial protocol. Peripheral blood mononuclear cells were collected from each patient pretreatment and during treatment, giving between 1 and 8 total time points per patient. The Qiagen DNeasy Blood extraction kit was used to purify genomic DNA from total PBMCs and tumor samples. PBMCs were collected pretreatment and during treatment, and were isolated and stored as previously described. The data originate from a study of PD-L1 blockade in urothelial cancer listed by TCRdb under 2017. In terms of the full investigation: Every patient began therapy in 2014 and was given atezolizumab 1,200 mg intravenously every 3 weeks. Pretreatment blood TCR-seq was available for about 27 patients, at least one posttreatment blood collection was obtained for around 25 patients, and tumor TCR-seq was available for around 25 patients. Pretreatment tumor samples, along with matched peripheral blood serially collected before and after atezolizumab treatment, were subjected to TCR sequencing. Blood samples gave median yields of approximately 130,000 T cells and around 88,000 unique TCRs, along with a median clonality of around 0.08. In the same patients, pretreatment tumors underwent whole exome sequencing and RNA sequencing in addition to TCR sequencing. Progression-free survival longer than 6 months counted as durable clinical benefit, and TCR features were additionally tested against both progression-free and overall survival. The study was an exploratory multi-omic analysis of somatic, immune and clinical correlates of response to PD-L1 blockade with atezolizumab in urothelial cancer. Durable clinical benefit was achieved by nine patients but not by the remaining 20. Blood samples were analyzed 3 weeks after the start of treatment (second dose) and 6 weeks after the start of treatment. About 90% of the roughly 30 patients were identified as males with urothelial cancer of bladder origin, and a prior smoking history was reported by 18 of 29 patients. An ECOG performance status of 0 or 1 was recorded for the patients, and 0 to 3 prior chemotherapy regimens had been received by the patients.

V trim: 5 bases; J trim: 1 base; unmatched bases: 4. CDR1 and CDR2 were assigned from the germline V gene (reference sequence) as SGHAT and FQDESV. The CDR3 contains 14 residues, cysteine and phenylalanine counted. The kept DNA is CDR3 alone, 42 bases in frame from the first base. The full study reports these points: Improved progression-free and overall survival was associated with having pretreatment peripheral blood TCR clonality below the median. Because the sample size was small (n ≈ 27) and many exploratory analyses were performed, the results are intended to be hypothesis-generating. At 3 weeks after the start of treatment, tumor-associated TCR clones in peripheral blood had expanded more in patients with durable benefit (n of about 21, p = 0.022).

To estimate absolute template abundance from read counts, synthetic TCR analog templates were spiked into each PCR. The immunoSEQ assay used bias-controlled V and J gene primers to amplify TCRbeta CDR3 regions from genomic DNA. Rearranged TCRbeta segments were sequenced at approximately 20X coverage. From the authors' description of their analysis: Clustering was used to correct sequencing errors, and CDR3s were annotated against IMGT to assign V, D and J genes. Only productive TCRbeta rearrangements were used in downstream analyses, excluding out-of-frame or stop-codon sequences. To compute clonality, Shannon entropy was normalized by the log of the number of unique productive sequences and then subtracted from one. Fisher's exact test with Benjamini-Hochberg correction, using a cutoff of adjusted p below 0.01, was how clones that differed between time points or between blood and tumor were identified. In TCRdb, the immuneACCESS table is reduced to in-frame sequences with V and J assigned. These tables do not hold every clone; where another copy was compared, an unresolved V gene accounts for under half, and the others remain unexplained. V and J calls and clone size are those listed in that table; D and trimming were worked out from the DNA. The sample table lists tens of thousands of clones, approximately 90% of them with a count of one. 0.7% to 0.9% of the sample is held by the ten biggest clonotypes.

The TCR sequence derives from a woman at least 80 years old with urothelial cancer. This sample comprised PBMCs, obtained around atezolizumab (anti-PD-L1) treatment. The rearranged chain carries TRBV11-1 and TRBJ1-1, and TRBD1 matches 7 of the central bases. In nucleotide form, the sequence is TGTGCCAGCAGCAGTAGGACAGGGAACACTGAAGCTTTCTTT. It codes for CASSSRTGNTEAFF.